This paragraph covers one T cell receptor beta chain sequence. Researchers ran the PCR with 60 Vbeta and 13 Jbeta primers. Sequencing used immunoSEQ multiplex PCR; TCRdb keeps in-frame clones, though not all of them. This sample has about 250,000 clones, with over 75% found just once. From germline, CDR1 is DFQATT and CDR2 SNEGSKA (reference sequence). Trimming took 6 bases from V and 11 from J, leaving 13 bases between them. The CDR3 has 10 residues. The source of the sample is a study of cytomegalovirus exposure and HLA in healthy donors. These donors, healthy bone marrow donors, were studied. The J gene is TRBJ1-1, the V gene TRBV20-1; a possible D gene is TRBD1 (6 bases). The material sequenced was PBMCs. The TCR was taken from a boy aged 5 to 17 in good health and CMV-seronegative. CDR3 sequence: CSATGGLAFF. The CDR3 DNA sequence: TGCAGTGCAACGGGGGGCCTGGCTTTCTTT.